A single sample gave rise to the 17 T cell receptor beta chains below, sequenced in a study of cytomegalovirus exposure and HLA in healthy donors. The study ran its PCR with 60 Vbeta and 13 Jbeta primers. TCRdb's table, derived via immunoSEQ multiplex PCR, lists solely in-frame clones and lacks some. The repertoire holds about 180,000 clones, with around 82% as singletons. The sequenced material came from PBMCs. Source of these receptors: a woman aged 45-65 years in good health and CMV-seropositive.

V is TRBV29-1 and J is TRBJ1-2; a weak D match, TRBD1 (5 bases). This CDR3 region has 14 residues. Trimming left V 2 bases short and J 4 bases short, with 14 bases between. CDR1 and CDR2 from the germline V gene are SQVTM and ANQGSEA. CDR3 in DNA: TGCAGCGTTGAAAATAATGACAGCCTCTATGGCTACACCTTC. Translating gives CSVENNDSLYGYTF.

The gene calls are TRBV7-9 and TRBJ2-3; TRBD2 matches 12 bases. Germline V CDR1 and CDR2: SEHNR, FQNEAQ (reference sequence). The CDR3 loop spans 16 amino acids. V shed 5 bases, J shed 1 base, and the junction held 4 bases outside the gene matches. The CDR3 region is CASSPRLAGGTDTQYF. The CDR3, as DNA: TGTGCCAGCAGCCCGAGACTAGCGGGGGGCACAGATACGCAGTATTTT.

A single count supports this clone. CDR3 bases: TGCAGCGTTTGGGCTAGCGGGGGGGCGTTCGGGACAGATACGCAGTATTTT. Translation gives CSVWASGGAFGTDTQYF. The chain recombines TRBV29-1 with TRBJ2-3; 12 nucleotides line up with TRBD2. This CDR3 spans 17 amino acids. The V gene end was trimmed by 5 bases and the J gene end by 3 bases; junction bases not matched to a gene: 12. Germline V gene sequence: CDR1 SQVTM, CDR2 ANQGSEA.

V and J are TRBV2 and TRBJ1-2; D is possibly TRBD1 (6 bases). Trimming left V 7 bases short and J 2 bases short, with 29 bases between. CDR1 is SNHLY, CDR2 FYNNEI, per germline. The CDR3 is made up of 19 amino acids. Here the CDR3 DNA reads TGTGCCAGCATCCAGGGGTGGGGCTTACAGGGAATTGAAAACTATGGCTACACCTTC. This encodes CASIQGWGLQGIENYGYTF.

This sequence joins TRBV6-5 and TRBJ1-3, with D possibly being TRBD1 (5 bases). CDR3 length equals 12 residues. V lost 6 bases and J lost 2, with 5 bases in between. Germline V gene sequence: CDR1 MNHEY, CDR2 SVGAGI. CDR3 loop: CASRGAGNTIYF. The CDR3 DNA reads TGTGCCAGCAGAGGGGCTGGAAACACCATATATTTT.

The table lists this clone with a count of one. The V call is TRBV6-1, the J call TRBJ2-2; tentatively, D is TRBD1 (6 bases). Trimming left V 9 bases short and J 0 bases short, with 11 bases between. The CDR3 contains 14 residues. CDR1 and CDR2 (germline): MNHNS, SASEGT. The CDR3 protein is CASTGTSNTGELFF. The CDR3 DNA sequence: TGTGCCAGTACCGGGACATCGAACACCGGGGAGCTGTTTTTT.

Notes on this clone: The identical CDR3 is also encoded by other nucleotide sequences in the sample. This chain uses TRBV6-5 with TRBJ2-3, with 7 bases fitting TRBD1. V was clipped by 2 bases and J by 3 bases; unmatched bases: 5. Per the germline V gene, CDR1 is MNHEY and CDR2 is SVGAGI. This CDR3 comprises 15 residues. The CDR3 coding sequence is TGTGCCAGCAGTTACGGGTCAGGGGGTACAGATACGCAGTATTTT. Its translation: CASSYGSGGTDTQYF.

The rearrangement joins TRBV14 to TRBJ1-4, with TRBD1 matching over 8 bases. CDR1 SGHDN and CDR2 FVKESK come from the germline V gene. Germline trimming cut 5 bases from V and 8 bases from J; bases unmatched to any gene: 13. CDR3 length: 16 residues. For the CDR3, the DNA is TGTGCCAGCAGCGAACTGGAGGACAGGGCGGGGGAAAAACTGTTTTTT. Protein sequence: CASSELEDRAGEKLFF.

This clone showed up just a few times. Germline is not matched at one junction end, which may reflect a read error. The chain has TRBV7-9 and TRBJ1-6; D is unclear. The CDR3 is made up of 13 amino acids. Germline loops: CDR1 SEHNR, CDR2 FQNEAQ (reference sequence). Here the CDR3 reads CSSSLSPPGPLHF. CDR3 nucleotide sequence: TGTTCCAGCAGCTTAAGCCCCCCCGGGCCCCTCCACTTT.

The V gene is TRBV5-1, the J gene TRBJ2-3, with TRBD1 matching 9 bases. The CDR3 loop spans 15 amino acids. J gave up 4 bases and V 4 bases, and 7 bases lay outside the gene matches. CDR1 is SGHRS, CDR2 YFSETQ, per germline. The CDR3, as DNA: TGCGCCAGCAGCCCGAACAGGGGGCCCCCAGATACGCAGTATTTT. Its translation: CASSPNRGPPDTQYF.

CDR3 region: CASSPATTGPDTQYF. The CDR3 bases are TGTGCCAGCAGCCCAGCTACGACAGGGCCAGATACGCAGTATTTT. The chain combines TRBV7-6 with TRBJ2-3; 7 bases map to TRBD1. This CDR3 region has 15 residues. Germline assignment: CDR1 SGHVS and CDR2 FNYEAQ. V was pared by 5 bases and J by 4 bases, with 9 bases of the junction left unmatched.

CDR3 nucleotides: TGTGCCAGCAGCGTAGCCAGGGGCCCATACAATGAGCAGTTCTTC. Amino acid sequence: CASSVARGPYNEQFF. This chain connects TRBV9 to TRBJ2-1, with D possibly being TRBD1 (6 bases). CDR3 length equals 15 residues. The V end lost 0 bases, the J end lost 4 bases, and 11 bases lay between the germline ends. Germline CDR1 is SGDLS and CDR2 is YYNGEE.

The chain combines TRBV6-1 with TRBJ2-7; D may be TRBD2 (5 bases). The CDR3 has 14 residues. Trimming took 6 bases from V and 0 from J, leaving 12 bases between them. Germline lookup yields CDR1 MNHNS and CDR2 SASEGT. CDR3 region: CASSHPGSSYEQYF. The CDR3 region has the DNA TGTGCCAGCAGCCACCCTGGGAGCTCCTACGAGCAGTACTTC.

V and J are TRBV9 and TRBJ1-6, with 7 nucleotides matching TRBD1. This CDR3 contains 14 residues. The trim removed 4 bases at V and 6 bases at J, leaving 4 bases unmatched. Germline CDR1 SGDLS, CDR2 YYNGEE. CDR3 DNA sequence: TGTGCCAGCAGCCGACAGGGAATTAATTCACCCCTCCACTTT. It specifies CASSRQGINSPLHF.

The genes are TRBV5-8 and TRBJ2-7, with D uncertain. The CDR3 sequence is 13 residues long. Trimming removed 4 bases from V and 0 bases from J, with 8 bases in between. Looked up from germline, CDR1 is SGHTS and CDR2 is YDEGEE. CDR3 loop: CASSPGASYEQYF. CDR3 nucleotide sequence: TGTGCCAGCAGCCCGGGTGCCTCCTACGAGCAGTACTTC.

The CDR3 spells CASSLGASGTEAFF. The CDR3 bases are TGTGCCAGCAGCTTGGGGGCAAGTGGCACTGAAGCTTTCTTT. V gene TRBV7-8 combines with J gene TRBJ1-1; possibly TRBD1 for D (6 bases). The CDR3 runs 14 residues. V was clipped by 3 bases and J by 4 bases, with 12 bases between them. CDR1 and CDR2 (germline): SGHVS, FQNEAQ.

As regards this clone: Other DNA sequences in the sample encode the same CDR3. This chain connects TRBV9 to TRBJ1-2; D remains unclear. The CDR3 covers 14 residues. The germline V and J ends were trimmed by 0 bases and 5 bases, with 11 bases remaining between them. Germline assignment: CDR1 SGDLS and CDR2 YYNGEE. The CDR3 nucleotides are TGTGCCAGCAGCGTAGGGGCAGGTGGATATGGCTACACCTTC. Amino acid sequence: CASSVGAGGYGYTF.